The 22 T cell receptor beta chains below all came from one sample that was sequenced in a study of cytomegalovirus exposure and HLA in healthy donors. This PCR relied on a set of 60 Vbeta primers and 13 Jbeta primers. Profiling relied on immunoSEQ multiplex PCR, and the TCRdb table lists in-frame clones only, not all of them. The sample gives over 100,000 clones, 74% of which show up once; approximately 7.2% is in the top ten. Sequencing was carried out using PBMCs. These receptors were taken from a male donor in good health and CMV-seronegative.

This chain links TRBV28 with TRBJ2-5, with 7 positions matching TRBD1. V lost 10 bases, J lost 1 base, and 15 bases stayed unmatched. Germline V lookup: CDR1 MDHEN, CDR2 SYDVKM. This CDR3 is built from 16 residues. In DNA form, the CDR3 reads TGTGCCACCCGAGGCGCCGACAGGGCGTCCCAAGAGACCCAGTACTTC. Amino acids: CATRGADRASQETQYF.

This clone was seen only a few times. This chain connects TRBV19 to TRBJ1-5; D perhaps matches TRBD1 (5 bases). CDR1 and CDR2 from the germline V gene are LNHDA and SQIVND (reference sequence). With 3 bases removed from V and 7 bases from J, the gap between germline ends came to 13 bases. The CDR3 is 14 amino acids. In nucleotides, the CDR3 is TGTGCCAGTAGTATTGGGGCCCTTGGGCAGCCCCAGCATTTT. Its protein product is CASSIGALGQPQHF.

The V and J genes are TRBV11-2 and TRBJ2-3; D possibly corresponds to TRBD2 (6 bases). Per germline, CDR1 SGHAT and CDR2 FQNNGV. This CDR3 contains 16 residues. Trimming shortened V by 5 bases and J by 2 bases, and 17 bases separated the two germline ends. CDR3 residues: CASSETQGLFTDTQYF. The CDR3, as DNA: TGTGCCAGCAGCGAGACCCAGGGACTCTTCACAGATACGCAGTATTTT.

This chain uses TRBV7-3 with TRBJ2-3; D gene uncertain. Germline lookup yields CDR1 SGHTA and CDR2 FQGTGA. The V and J ends lost 4 bases and 1 base respectively, with 9 bases between them. The CDR3 covers 14 residues. The CDR3 region has the DNA TGTGCCAGCAGCTCCGCCGCAGGCACAGATACGCAGTATTTT. Its translation: CASSSAAGTDTQYF.

The chain is built from TRBV6-1 and TRBJ1-1; D not certain. Trimming shortened V by 5 bases and J by 1 base, and 8 bases separated the two germline ends. From germline, CDR1 is MNHNS and CDR2 SASEGT. The CDR3 covers 13 residues. The CDR3 protein is CASSRTENTEAFF. The CDR3 DNA sequence: TGTGCCAGCAGTCGAACAGAGAACACTGAAGCTTTCTTT.

V is TRBV6-5 and J is TRBJ2-3, with 7 nucleotides matching TRBD2. This CDR3 is built from 14 residues. V was clipped by 2 bases and J by 4 bases; unmatched bases: 3. Germline CDR1 is MNHEY and CDR2 is SVGAGI. The CDR3 reads CASSYGEGPDTQYF. The CDR3 DNA sequence: TGTGCCAGCAGTTACGGGGAGGGCCCAGATACGCAGTATTTT.

The chain recombines TRBV6-5 with TRBJ2-2; D gene uncertain. V lost 2 bases to trimming and J lost 2 bases, with 12 bases between them. The CDR3 is 16 amino acids. Germline CDR1 and CDR2: MNHEY and SVGAGI. In DNA, the CDR3 is TGTGCCAGCAGTTACGTCTCTTATTCCAACACCGGGGAGCTGTTTTTT. Its translation: CASSYVSYSNTGELFF.

V and J are TRBV18 and TRBJ1-1; D remains ambiguous. Germline V gene sequence: CDR1 KGHSH, CDR2 LQKENI. This CDR3 contains 13 residues. V lost 9 bases and J lost 1, with 12 bases in between. Here the CDR3 reads CASAAGSNTEAFF. The CDR3 nucleotides are TGTGCCAGTGCCGCGGGGTCGAACACTGAAGCTTTCTTT.

V is TRBV21-1 and J is TRBJ2-7; TRBD1, the D gene given by the table, was not confirmed from the DNA. TRBV21-1 is shown as a pseudogene. This CDR3 is built from 13 residues. The CDR3 spells CASSTGQSGEQYF. The CDR3 nucleotides are TGTGCCAGCAGCACCGGACAGTCCGGGGAGCAGTACTTC.

CDR3 loop: CASRPNRGPFFEQYF. The CDR3 DNA follows: TGTGCCAGCAGACCAAACAGGGGGCCTTTTTTCGAGCAGTACTTC. The gene calls are TRBV6-1 and TRBJ2-7, with 9 bases aligning to TRBD1. Trimming at V came to 6 bases and at J to 6 bases, leaving 12 bases not matched to a gene. The CDR3 has 15 residues. The germline gives CDR1 MNHNS, CDR2 SASEGT.

This chain's CDR3 is CASSRTGLNTGELFF. CDR3 sequence (DNA): TGTGCCAGTAGTCGGACAGGGTTGAACACCGGGGAGCTGTTTTTT. V gene TRBV19 combines with J gene TRBJ2-2; 8 nucleotides match TRBD1. Germline CDR1 and CDR2: LNHDA and SQIVND (reference sequence). After removal of 5 bases from V and 1 base from J, the junction contained 3 bases not matched to a gene. The CDR3 runs to 15 residues.

V usage is TRBV5-4 and J usage is TRBJ1-2, with a possible D match to TRBD1 (6 bases). Per the germline V gene, CDR1 is SGHNT and CDR2 is YYREEE (reference sequence). V was clipped by 5 bases and J by 1 base, with 18 bases between them. CDR3 length: 16 residues. The CDR3 DNA is TGTGCCAGCAGACCCACCCAGGGGAAATATAACTATGGCTACACCTTC. As protein: CASRPTQGKYNYGYTF.

The CDR3 is CASTSSYEQYF. As DNA, the CDR3 is TGTGCCAGCACCTCCAGCTACGAGCAGTACTTC. The V and J genes are TRBV7-2 and TRBJ2-7, with D unclear. Trimming took 7 bases from V and 3 from J, leaving 7 bases between them. This CDR3 has 11 amino acids. Germline lookup yields CDR1 SGHTA and CDR2 FQGNSA.

The chain recombines TRBV19 with TRBJ2-2, with TRBD1 matching 9 bases. The germline V gene has CDR1 LNHDA and CDR2 SQIVND (reference sequence). V was pared by 2 bases and J by 7 bases, with 14 bases of the junction left unmatched. The CDR3 covers 18 residues. The CDR3 region has the DNA TGTGCCAGTAGTATATTATTTGGAACAGGGGGCGATTTCGGGGAGCTGTTTTTT. It codes for CASSILFGTGGDFGELFF. Together with reference TRBV19 and TRBJ2-2, the CDR3 gives the full variable domain: DGGITQSPKYLFRKEGQNVTLSCEQNLNHDAMYWYRQDPGQGLRLIYYSQIVNDFQKGDIAEGYSVSREKKESFPLTVTSAQKNPTAFYLCASSILFGTGGDFGELFFGEGSRLTVL.

This clone has a handful of counts. V is TRBV15 and J is TRBJ2-7; 13 positions match TRBD2. Germline CDR1 and CDR2: LNHNV and YYDKDF (reference sequence). The CDR3 is made up of 15 amino acids. With V trimmed by 5 bases and J by 6 bases, 7 bases remained unmatched. CDR3 residues: CATSPRTSGSPEQYF. CDR3 sequence (DNA): TGTGCCACCAGCCCCCGGACTAGCGGGAGCCCCGAGCAGTACTTC. Combining the CDR3 with reference TRBV15 and TRBJ2-7 gives the whole variable domain DAMVIQNPRYQVTQFGKPVTLSCSQTLNHNVMYWYQQKSSQAPKLLFHYYDKDFNNEADTPDNFQSRRPNTSFCFLDIRSPGLGDTAMYLCATSPRTSGSPEQYFGPGTRLTVT.

The gene calls are TRBV5-4 and TRBJ2-2, with 8 bases that match TRBD2. V was clipped by 4 bases and J by 5 bases; unmatched bases: 7. CDR3 length: 15 amino acids. The germline V gene has CDR1 SGHNT and CDR2 YYREEE (reference sequence). CDR3 bases: TGTGCCAGCAGCCAGCTAGCGGGTGAAACCGGGGAGCTGTTTTTT. As protein: CASSQLAGETGELFF.

The DNA of the CDR3 is TGTGCCAGCAGCTTGGCGGGGAACTATGGCTACACCTTC. Its translation is CASSLAGNYGYTF. The chain has TRBV5-4 and TRBJ1-2; D remains unclear. The CDR3 extends over 13 amino acids. The germline CDR1 and CDR2 sequences are SGHNT and YYREEE (reference sequence). Trimming removed 0 bases from V and 2 bases from J, with 5 bases in between.

The chain joins TRBV2 to TRBJ2-5; 7 nucleotides match TRBD1. The ends lost 1 base at V and 5 bases at J; junction bases unmatched: 4. Per the germline V gene, CDR1 is SNHLY and CDR2 is FYNNEI. The CDR3 is made up of 14 amino acids. The CDR3 region is CASSEVGGIETQYF. DNA for the CDR3: TGTGCCAGCAGTGAAGTAGGGGGCATTGAGACCCAGTACTTC.

The chain has TRBV18 and TRBJ2-4; D unclear. Between the trimmed V and J ends, which lost 5 bases and 5 bases, there was a span of 13 bases. The CDR3 totals 14 residues. Looked up from germline, CDR1 is KGHSH and CDR2 is LQKENI. The CDR3 region has the DNA TGTGCCAGCTCAGACACGGTGGGCGAAAACATTCAGTACTTC. This codes for CASSDTVGENIQYF.

This chain joins TRBV27 and TRBJ2-7, with D possibly TRBD1 on 6 matching bases. The ends were cut back, 4 bases at V and 0 bases at J, with 7 bases in the middle. Germline loops: CDR1 MNHEY, CDR2 SMNVEV (reference sequence). This CDR3 has 13 residues. CDR3 sequence reads: CASSSRGSYEQYF. The DNA for the CDR3 is TGTGCCAGCAGTTCCAGGGGCTCCTACGAGCAGTACTTC.

The V gene is TRBV25-1, the J gene TRBJ1-1; D is unresolved. V lost 3 bases and J lost 6, with 14 bases in between. CDR3 length: 14 residues. Germline V lookup: CDR1 MGHDK, CDR2 SYGVNS. The chain's CDR3 is CASSDPGSSAEAFF. The CDR3 DNA sequence: TGTGCCAGCAGTGATCCGGGAAGTTCGGCTGAAGCTTTCTTT. The full variable domain, rest sourced from reference TRBV25-1 and TRBJ1-1, is EADIYQTPRYLVIGTGKKITLECSQTMGHDKMYWYQQDPGMELHLIHYSYGVNSTEKGDLSSESTVSRIRTEHFPLTLESARPSHTSQYLCASSDPGSSAEAFFGQGTRLTVV.

CDR3 in DNA: TGCGCCAGCAGCACCGGACAGGGATCTACAGATACGCAGTATTTT. This translates into CASSTGQGSTDTQYF. The chain uses TRBV5-1 and TRBJ2-3; 8 bases line up with TRBD1. Germline-derived CDR1 and CDR2 are SGHRS and YFSETQ. V lost 4 bases to trimming and J lost 3 bases; unmatched junction nucleotides: 7. The CDR3 totals 15 residues.